Shown below are 2 T cell receptor beta chains from a single sample sequenced in a study of T cells in Graves' hyperthyroidism and ophthalmopathy. RNA transcripts yielded amplified TCR beta CDR3 regions. Carried out on the TCR CDR3, a first-round RT-PCR used the HTBI primer set. TCRdb passed the multiplex PCR reads through MiXCR, listing each CDR3 protein once. Of under 300,000 distinct CDR3 sequences listed, 10% to 15% are singletons. Input material: blood. These receptor sequences come from a woman aged 25 to 39 with Graves' hyperthyroidism that later progressed to Graves' ophthalmopathy.

This clonotype was observed at least ten times. The chain couples TRBV7-2 to TRBJ2-1; D not certain. Germline V gene lookup returns CDR1 SGHTA and CDR2 FQGNSA. The CDR3 totals 13 residues. V was shortened by 4 bases and J by 5 bases, with 9 bases between the two germline ends. The CDR3, as DNA: TGTGCCAGCAGCTACCGTCCCCACAATGAGCAGTTCTTC. Protein sequence: CASSYRPHNEQFF. Combining the CDR3 with reference TRBV7-2 and TRBJ2-1 gives the whole variable domain GAGVSQSPSNKVTEKGKDVELRCDPISGHTALYWYRQSLGQGLEFLIYFQGNSAPDKSGLPSDRFSAERTGGSVSTLTIQRTQQEDSAVYLCASSYRPHNEQFFGPGTRLTVL.

This clonotype was detected many times. The chain links TRBV7-3 to TRBJ2-3; 9 bases are a match to TRBD2. Trimming removed 0 bases from V and 4 bases from J; junction bases left unmatched: 2. The CDR3 is made up of 15 amino acids. Germline loops: CDR1 SGHTA, CDR2 FQGTGA. The CDR3 protein is CASSLTAGGPDTQYF. CDR3 nucleotides: TGTGCCAGCAGCTTAACGGCGGGAGGGCCAGATACGCAGTATTTT.